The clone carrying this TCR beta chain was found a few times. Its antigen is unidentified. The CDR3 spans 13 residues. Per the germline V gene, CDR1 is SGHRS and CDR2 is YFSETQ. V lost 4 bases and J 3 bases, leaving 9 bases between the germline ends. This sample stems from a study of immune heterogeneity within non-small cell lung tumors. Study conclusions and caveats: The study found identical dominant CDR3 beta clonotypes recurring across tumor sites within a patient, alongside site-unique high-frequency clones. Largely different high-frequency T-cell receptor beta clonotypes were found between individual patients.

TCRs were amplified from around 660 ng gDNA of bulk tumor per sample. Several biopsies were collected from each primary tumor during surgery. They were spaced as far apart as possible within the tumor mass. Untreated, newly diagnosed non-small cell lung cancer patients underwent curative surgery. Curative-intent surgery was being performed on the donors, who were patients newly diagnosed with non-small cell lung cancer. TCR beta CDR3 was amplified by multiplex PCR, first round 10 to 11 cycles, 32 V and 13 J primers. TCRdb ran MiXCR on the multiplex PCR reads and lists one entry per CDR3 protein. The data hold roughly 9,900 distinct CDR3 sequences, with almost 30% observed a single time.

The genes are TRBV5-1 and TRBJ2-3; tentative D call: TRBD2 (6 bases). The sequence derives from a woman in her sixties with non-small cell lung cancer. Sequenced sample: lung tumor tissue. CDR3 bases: TGCGCCAGCAGCCGACTAGAGACAGATACGCAGTATTTT. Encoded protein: CASSRLETDTQYF.